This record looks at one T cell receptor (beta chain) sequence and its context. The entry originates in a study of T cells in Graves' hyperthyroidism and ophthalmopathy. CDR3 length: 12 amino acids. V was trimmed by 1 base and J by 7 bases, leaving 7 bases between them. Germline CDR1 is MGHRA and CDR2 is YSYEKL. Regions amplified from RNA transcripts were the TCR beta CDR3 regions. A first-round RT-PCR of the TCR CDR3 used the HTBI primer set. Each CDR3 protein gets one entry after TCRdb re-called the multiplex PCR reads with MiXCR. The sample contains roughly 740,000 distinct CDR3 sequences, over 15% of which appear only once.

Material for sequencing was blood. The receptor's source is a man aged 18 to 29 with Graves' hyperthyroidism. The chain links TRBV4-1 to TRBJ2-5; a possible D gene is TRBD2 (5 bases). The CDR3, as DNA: TGCGCCAGCAGCCAAGCACGGGGGACCCAGTACTTC. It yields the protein CASSQARGTQYF.